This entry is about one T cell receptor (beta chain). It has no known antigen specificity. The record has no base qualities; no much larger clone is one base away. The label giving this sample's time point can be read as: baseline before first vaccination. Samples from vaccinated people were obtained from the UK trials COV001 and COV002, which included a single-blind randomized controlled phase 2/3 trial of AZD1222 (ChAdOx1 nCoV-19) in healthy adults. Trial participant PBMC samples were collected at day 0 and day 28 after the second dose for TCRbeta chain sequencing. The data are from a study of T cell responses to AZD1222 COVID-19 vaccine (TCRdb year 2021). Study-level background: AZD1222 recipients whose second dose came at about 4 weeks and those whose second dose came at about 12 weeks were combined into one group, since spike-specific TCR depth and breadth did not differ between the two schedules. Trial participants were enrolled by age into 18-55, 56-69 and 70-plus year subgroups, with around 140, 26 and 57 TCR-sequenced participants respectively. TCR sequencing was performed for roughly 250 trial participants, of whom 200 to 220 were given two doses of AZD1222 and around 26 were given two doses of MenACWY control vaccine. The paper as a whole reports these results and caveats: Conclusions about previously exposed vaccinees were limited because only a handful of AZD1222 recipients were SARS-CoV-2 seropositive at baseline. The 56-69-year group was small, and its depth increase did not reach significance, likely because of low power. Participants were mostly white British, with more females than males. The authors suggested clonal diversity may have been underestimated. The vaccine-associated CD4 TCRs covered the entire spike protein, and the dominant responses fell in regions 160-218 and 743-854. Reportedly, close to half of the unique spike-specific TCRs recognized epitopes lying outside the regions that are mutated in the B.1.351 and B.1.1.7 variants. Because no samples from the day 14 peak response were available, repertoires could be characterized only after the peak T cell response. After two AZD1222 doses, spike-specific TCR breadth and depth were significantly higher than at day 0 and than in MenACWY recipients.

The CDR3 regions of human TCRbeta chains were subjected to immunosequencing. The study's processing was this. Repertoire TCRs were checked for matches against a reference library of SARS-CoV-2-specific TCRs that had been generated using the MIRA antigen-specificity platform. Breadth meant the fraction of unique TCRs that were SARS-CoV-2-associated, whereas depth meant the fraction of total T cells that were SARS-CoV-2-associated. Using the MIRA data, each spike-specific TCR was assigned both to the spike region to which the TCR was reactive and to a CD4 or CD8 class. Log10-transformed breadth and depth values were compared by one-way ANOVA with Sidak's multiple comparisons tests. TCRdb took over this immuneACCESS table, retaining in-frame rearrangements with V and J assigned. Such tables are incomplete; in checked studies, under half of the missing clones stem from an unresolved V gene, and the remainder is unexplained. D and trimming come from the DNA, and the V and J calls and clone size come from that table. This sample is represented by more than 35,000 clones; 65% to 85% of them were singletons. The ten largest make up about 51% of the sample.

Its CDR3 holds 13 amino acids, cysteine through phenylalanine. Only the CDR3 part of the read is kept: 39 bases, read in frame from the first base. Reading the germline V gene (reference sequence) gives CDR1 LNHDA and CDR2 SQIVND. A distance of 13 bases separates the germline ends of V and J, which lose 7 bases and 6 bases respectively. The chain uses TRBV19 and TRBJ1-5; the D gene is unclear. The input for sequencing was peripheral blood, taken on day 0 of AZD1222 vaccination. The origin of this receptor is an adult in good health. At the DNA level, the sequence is TGTGCCAGTAACCTCGGGTGGGGTCAGCCCCAGCATTTT. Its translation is CASNLGWGQPQHF.